The subject of this entry is one T cell receptor (beta chain). Its target is not known. The sample belongs to a study of radiotherapy plus CTLA-4 blockade in lung cancer. Study-wide results and limits: Among blood TCR repertoires after radiotherapy plus ipilimumab, tumor-derived clones expanded. Increased serum interferon-beta after radiation also reportedly predicted response strongly.

TCRdb's table, derived via immunoSEQ multiplex PCR, lists solely in-frame clones and lacks some. The sample records 120,000 or so clones, over 80% being singletons. Deletions cut 0 bases from V and 6 bases from J, with 10 bases between. The CDR3 runs 14 residues. Germline V gene lookup returns CDR1 SGHRS and CDR2 YFSETQ. The TCR was taken from a human donor with non-small cell lung cancer that progressed on radiotherapy plus ipilimumab. The material sequenced was peripheral blood, taken from a patient treated with radiotherapy plus ipilimumab. The genes are TRBV5-1 and TRBJ1-5; D remains unclear. The CDR3: CASSLERGGQPQHF. The CDR3 region has the DNA TGCGCCAGCAGCTTGGAAAGAGGAGGTCAGCCCCAGCATTTT.